The rows below give T cell receptor beta chains drawn from one sample of a study of blood T cells in healthy people across ages. A single record per CDR3 protein comes from TCRdb applying MiXCR to the 5' RACE reads. Seen here are hundreds of thousands of distinct CDR3 sequences, roughly 56% observed once, and the top ten hold around 24%. Sequencing was done on a sample of blood. Receptors were obtained from a man aged 40-50 years in good health. Both conserved end residues are part of each CDR3. Each record gives: D gene, V gene, J gene, clone size, CDR3 DNA, CDR3 protein. A D gene is named only where the DNA matches it firmly. Rows give clone size only sometimes, using once, few, many, or a class for an expanded clone.

d_gene: NA
v_gene: TRBV20-1
j_gene: TRBJ2-1
abundance: NA
CDR3nt: TGCAGTGCTAGGACTAATGTGGGGGGACCGGTGGTCAATGAGCAGTTCTTC
CDR3aa: CSARTNVGGPVVNEQFF

d_gene: TRBD1
v_gene: TRBV6-6
j_gene: TRBJ1-6
abundance: NA
CDR3nt: TGTGCCAGCAGTTATGGGACAGGCCCAAGTTCACCCCTCCACTTT
CDR3aa: CASSYGTGPSSPLHF

d_gene: NA
v_gene: TRBV4-2
j_gene: TRBJ1-2
abundance: NA
CDR3nt: TGTGCCAGCAGCCAAGAAACACAGGGAACCTATGGCTACACCTTC
CDR3aa: CASSQETQGTYGYTF

d_gene: NA
v_gene: TRBV29-1
j_gene: TRBJ2-5
abundance: NA
CDR3nt: TGCAGCGTTAAAGGGTGGACAAACGGGGAGACCCAGTACTTC
CDR3aa: CSVKGWTNGETQYF

d_gene: NA
v_gene: TRBV29-1
j_gene: TRBJ2-3
abundance: NA
CDR3nt: TGCAGCGTGGGTACAGGGATCGCAGATACGCAGTATTTT
CDR3aa: CSVGTGIADTQYF

d_gene: TRBD1
v_gene: TRBV15
j_gene: TRBJ2-5
abundance: few
CDR3nt: TGTGCCACCAGCAGAGATCTTTCTGGACAGGGTGGACAAGAGACCCAGTACTTC
CDR3aa: CATSRDLSGQGGQETQYF

d_gene: NA
v_gene: TRBV28
j_gene: TRBJ2-7
abundance: NA
CDR3nt: TGTGCCAGCAGGTTCAGGAATACCTACGAGCAGTACTTC
CDR3aa: CASRFRNTYEQYF

d_gene: TRBD2
v_gene: TRBV9
j_gene: TRBJ2-5
abundance: NA
CDR3nt: TGTGCCAGCAGCGTAGGGGCTAGCGGGGGAGAGACCCAGTACTTC
CDR3aa: CASSVGASGGETQYF

d_gene: NA
v_gene: TRBV12-3/TRBV12-4
j_gene: TRBJ2-5
abundance: NA
CDR3nt: TGTGCCAGCAGTTTCTCGACTCCGCCTATTGGGGCGAGGGAGCAGTACTTC
CDR3aa: CASSFSTPPIGAREQYF

d_gene: TRBD2
v_gene: TRBV5-1
j_gene: TRBJ2-3
abundance: few
CDR3nt: TGCGCCAGCAGTCAAGGACTAGCGGGGGGCATAGGGGATACGCAGTATTTT
CDR3aa: CASSQGLAGGIGDTQYF

d_gene: NA
v_gene: TRBV3-1
j_gene: TRBJ1-6
abundance: NA
CDR3nt: TGTGCCAGCAGCCAAGTCGTTGCAGACCAGGGTACACCCCTCCACTTT
CDR3aa: CASSQVVADQGTPLHF

d_gene: NA
v_gene: TRBV29-1
j_gene: TRBJ2-1
abundance: NA
CDR3nt: TGCAGCGTTGAAGTGGTACAGACTGAGCAGTTCTTC
CDR3aa: CSVEVVQTEQFF

d_gene: NA
v_gene: TRBV7-2
j_gene: TRBJ1-1
abundance: few
CDR3nt: TGTGCCAGCAGCTCCCAGGTGAACACTGAAGCTTTCTTT
CDR3aa: CASSSQVNTEAFF

d_gene: NA
v_gene: TRBV4-1
j_gene: TRBJ2-5
abundance: once
CDR3nt: TGCGCCAGCAGCCAAGATTTACAGCGTTTCAGGGGAGAGACCCAGTACTTC
CDR3aa: CASSQDLQRFRGETQYF

d_gene: TRBD1
v_gene: TRBV12-3/TRBV12-4
j_gene: TRBJ1-1
abundance: few
CDR3nt: TGTGCCAGCAGTCCAGTCCTGTCGACAGGGGGTAGGTTTGGCACTGAAGCTTTCTTT
CDR3aa: CASSPVLSTGGRFGTEAFF

d_gene: NA
v_gene: TRBV7-2
j_gene: TRBJ2-1
abundance: few
CDR3nt: TGTGCCAGCAGCTTAAACAGGGACAATGAGCAGTTCTTC
CDR3aa: CASSLNRDNEQFF

d_gene: NA
v_gene: TRBV13
j_gene: TRBJ2-1
abundance: NA
CDR3nt: TGTGCCAGCACCGGGAAATACTACAATGAGCAGTTCTTC
CDR3aa: CASTGKYYNEQFF

d_gene: TRBD1
v_gene: TRBV24-1
j_gene: TRBJ2-1
abundance: once
CDR3nt: TGTGCCACCAGCCAGACAGGGGGCTCCTACAATGAGCAGTTCTTC
CDR3aa: CATSQTGGSYNEQFF